Each of the 30 T cell receptor beta chains below was sequenced from the same sample in a study of blood T cell repertoires in COVID-19. The method was immunoSEQ multiplex PCR; TCRdb's version includes in-frame clones alone and lacks a portion of them. The table shows a few hundred thousand clones, with more than 80% occurring only once. The sequencing input was peripheral blood. The receptor set was obtained from a woman in her twenties or thirties with COVID-19, enrolled during active disease.

V and J are TRBV4-3 and TRBJ2-2; D is perhaps TRBD2 (6 bases). The CDR3 contains 15 residues. The ends were cut back, 2 bases at V and 5 bases at J, with 12 bases in the middle. CDR1 LGHNA and CDR2 YSLEER come from the germline V gene. The CDR3 spells CASSQWGVVTGELFF. CDR3 nucleotides: TGCGCCAGCAGCCAATGGGGGGTCGTAACCGGGGAGCTGTTTTTT.

This sequence joins TRBV7-8 and TRBJ1-3, with TRBD1 as a possible D gene (5 bases). V lost 5 bases, J lost 1 base, and 15 bases lay in between. The CDR3 has 16 amino acids. Looked up from germline, CDR1 is SGHVS and CDR2 is FQNEAQ. CDR3 nucleotide sequence: TGTGCCAGCAGCCGACTTACCCAGGGATCTGGAAACACCATATATTTT. As protein: CASSRLTQGSGNTIYF.

This rearrangement joins TRBV3-1 (or the pseudogene TRBV3-2) to TRBJ2-5, with D perhaps matching TRBD2 (5 bases). Germline CDR1 reads LGHDT; CDR2 reads YNNKEL (reference sequence). V lost 3 bases and J lost 3, with 14 bases in between. The CDR3 contains 15 residues. The CDR3 DNA reads TGTGCCAGCAGCCACCTGACTACAATAGAAGAGACCCAGTACTTC. This codes for CASSHLTTIEETQYF.

The V gene is TRBV24-1, the J gene TRBJ2-1; TRBD2 matches at 9 bases. Germline V lookup: CDR1 KGHDR, CDR2 SFDVKD. The CDR3 consists of 15 residues. The V gene end was trimmed by 4 bases and the J gene end by 9 bases; junction bases not matched to a gene: 9. This CDR3 reads CATSDPRRLAVEQFF. In DNA, the CDR3 is TGTGCCACCAGTGACCCCCGCCGACTAGCGGTTGAGCAGTTCTTC.

The V gene is TRBV2, the J gene TRBJ2-7, with TRBD2 as a possible D gene (5 bases). This CDR3 is 17 amino acids long. The V and J ends lost 8 bases and 2 bases respectively, with 25 bases between them. Germline V gives CDR1 SNHLY, CDR2 FYNNEI. CDR3 DNA sequence: TGTGCCAGCCGGTCTGTGGATCCGGCTAGCTCCCCCTACGAGCAGTACTTC. Protein product: CASRSVDPASSPYEQYF.

This rearrangement joins TRBV4-3 to TRBJ2-4; the D gene is possibly TRBD1 (5 bases). The V end was cut by 3 bases, the J end by 9 bases, with 15 bases between. Germline-derived CDR1 and CDR2 are LGHNA and YSLEER. The CDR3 has 14 amino acids. The CDR3 DNA reads TGCGCCAGCAGCCAGAAACAGGTTTCGGGCATTCAGTACTTC. Translated, it gives CASSQKQVSGIQYF.

The V call is TRBV18, the J call TRBJ1-2; 7 bases are a match to TRBD1. The V gene end was trimmed by 0 bases and the J gene end by 4 bases; junction bases not matched to a gene: 5. Germline lookup yields CDR1 KGHSH and CDR2 LQKENI. The CDR3 has 15 residues. CDR3 region: CASSPPTGPIYGYTF. The CDR3 DNA sequence: TGTGCCAGCTCACCACCGACAGGGCCCATCTATGGCTACACCTTC. Full variable domain (missing parts from reference TRBV18 and TRBJ1-2): NAGVMQNPRHLVRRRGQEARLRCSPMKGHSHVYWYRQLPEEGLKFMVYLQKENIIDESGMPKERFSAEFPKEGPSILRIQQVVRGDSAAYFCASSPPTGPIYGYTFGSGTRLTVV.

This rearrangement joins TRBV11-1 to TRBJ2-7; 8 nucleotides match TRBD1. J gave up 0 bases and V 0 bases, and 7 bases lay outside the gene matches. Germline V gene data show CDR1 as SGHAT and CDR2 as FQDESV (reference sequence). The CDR3 length is 17 residues. The CDR3 bases are TGTGCCAGCAGCTTAGCCCGGGGGACAGGAAGCTCCTACGAGCAGTACTTC. This sequence encodes CASSLARGTGSSYEQYF.

Written as DNA, the CDR3 is TGTGCCAGCAGTGACAAGCCCACCTACGAGCAGTACTTC. Its protein is CASSDKPTYEQYF. The V and J genes are TRBV6-1 and TRBJ2-7; D not certain. Per the germline V gene, CDR1 is MNHNS and CDR2 is SASEGT. With 3 bases removed from V and 2 bases from J, the gap between germline ends came to 8 bases. The CDR3 contains 13 residues.

V and J are TRBV6-5 and TRBJ1-1; D is undetermined. The CDR3 is 12 residues long. The ends were cut back, 4 bases at V and 11 bases at J, with 14 bases in the middle. The germline V gene has CDR1 MNHEY and CDR2 SVGAGI. This chain's CDR3 is CASSSQEGEAFF. The CDR3 nucleotides read TGTGCCAGCAGTTCCCAAGAGGGCGAGGCTTTCTTT.

The CDR3 here is CASSLVGDWGVRSNQPQHF. CDR3 nucleotides: TGTGCCAGCAGCTTAGTTGGGGATTGGGGGGTTAGGAGCAATCAGCCCCAGCATTTT. This rearrangement joins TRBV7-8 to TRBJ1-5; TRBD1 might be the D (5 bases). Trimming cost V 1 base and J 1 base, with 20 bases left between them. Looked up from germline, CDR1 is SGHVS and CDR2 is FQNEAQ. The CDR3 covers 19 residues.

V is TRBV7-8 and J is TRBJ2-4; the match to TRBD1 covers 7 bases. Germline lookup yields CDR1 SGHVS and CDR2 FQNEAQ. Germline trimming cut 5 bases from V and 4 bases from J; bases unmatched to any gene: 5. The CDR3 is 14 residues long. The CDR3 sequence: CASSPGTAKNIQYF. For the CDR3, the DNA is TGTGCCAGCAGCCCCGGGACAGCAAAAAACATTCAGTACTTC.

The rearrangement uses TRBV18 and TRBJ2-7, with 9 bases matching TRBD1. The CDR3 is 15 amino acids. With V trimmed by 6 bases and J by 6 bases, 12 bases remained unmatched. CDR1 KGHSH and CDR2 LQKENI come from the germline V gene. CDR3 amino acids: CASSGTGQGFSEQYF. Here the CDR3 DNA reads TGTGCCAGCTCCGGAACTGGACAGGGGTTCTCCGAGCAGTACTTC.

J is TRBJ2-2 and V is TRBV9; D gene ambiguous. The germline V and J ends were trimmed by 0 bases and 3 bases, with 9 bases remaining between them. CDR3 length: 15 amino acids. Germline lookup yields CDR1 SGDLS and CDR2 YYNGEE. In DNA, the CDR3 is TGTGCCAGCAGCGTAGGTCTACTTCACACCGGGGAGCTGTTTTTT. Protein sequence: CASSVGLLHTGELFF.

This clone is a singleton in its sample. The chain joins TRBV28 to TRBJ2-6; D is unclear. Trimming shortened V by 6 bases and J by 4 bases, and 10 bases separated the two germline ends. CDR3 length equals 14 residues. Germline-derived CDR1 and CDR2 are MDHEN and SYDVKM. The CDR3 here is CASSQWLGANVLTF. Written as DNA, the CDR3 is TGTGCCAGCAGCCAATGGCTGGGGGCCAACGTCCTGACTTTC.

The chain has TRBV6-2 or TRBV6-3 and TRBJ2-2; 8 bases are shared with TRBD1. CDR1 and CDR2 from the germline V gene are MNHEY and SVGEGT. Trimming at V came to 5 bases and at J to 0 bases, leaving 5 bases not matched to a gene. The CDR3 length is 16 residues. The CDR3 region is CASSHNRGTNTGELFF. The CDR3 DNA follows: TGTGCCAGCAGTCACAACAGGGGGACGAACACCGGGGAGCTGTTTTTT.

V usage is TRBV19 and J usage is TRBJ2-6; TRBD2 matches 16 bases. This CDR3 contains 20 residues. With 3 bases clipped from V and 4 bases from J, the junction kept 9 bases outside the gene matches. CDR1 is LNHDA, CDR2 SQIVND, per germline (reference sequence). In DNA form, the CDR3 reads TGTGCCAGTAGTATGCCCCCGGGACTAGCGGGGGGGCCGGGGGCCAACGTCCTGACTTTC. This codes for CASSMPPGLAGGPGANVLTF.

The chain employs TRBV29-1 and TRBJ1-1; 8 bases align to TRBD1. Germline CDR1 is SQVTM and CDR2 is ANQGSEA. With 7 bases clipped from V and 3 bases from J, the junction kept 13 bases outside the gene matches. CDR3 length: 15 amino acids. CDR3: CSAPPGGATDTEAFF. For the CDR3, the DNA is TGCAGCGCCCCCCCAGGGGGCGCGACAGACACTGAAGCTTTCTTT.

This rearrangement joins TRBV18 to TRBJ1-3; D is unclear. Germline CDR1 and CDR2: KGHSH and LQKENI. The V end was cut by 3 bases, the J end by 4 bases, with 10 bases between. This CDR3 contains 14 residues. The CDR3 region is CASSPASSGNTIYF. The DNA for the CDR3 is TGTGCCAGCTCACCGGCCAGTTCCGGAAACACCATATATTTT.

The V gene is TRBV6-5, the J gene TRBJ2-7; 13 bases align to TRBD2. This CDR3 spans 15 amino acids. J was trimmed by 6 bases and V by 6 bases; bases with no gene match: 8. CDR1 is MNHEY, CDR2 SVGAGI, per germline. The CDR3 DNA reads TGTGCCAGCAGGTCGACCGGGACTAGCGGGGCCGAGCAGTACTTC. It translates to CASRSTGTSGAEQYF.

This sequence joins TRBV29-1 and TRBJ2-1; 13 positions agree with TRBD2. There are 17 residues in the CDR3. The germline gives CDR1 SQVTM, CDR2 ANQGSEA. V shed 4 bases and J 0 bases; nucleotides not matched to a gene: 6. CDR3 in amino acids: CSVGLAGGRGSYNEQFF. Written as DNA, the CDR3 is TGCAGCGTTGGACTAGCGGGAGGAAGGGGCTCCTACAATGAGCAGTTCTTC.

The J gene is TRBJ2-1, the V gene TRBV2; 8 nucleotides align to TRBD1. V gave up 8 bases and J gave up 14 bases; unmatched junction bases: 14. There are 13 residues in the CDR3. CDR1 is SNHLY, CDR2 FYNNEI, per germline. The CDR3 sequence: CASGLGQDMKKFF. In nucleotides, the CDR3 is TGTGCCAGCGGATTGGGACAGGACATGAAGAAGTTCTTC.

V is TRBV11-3 and J is TRBJ2-5; 7 bases map to TRBD1. The CDR3 loop spans 15 amino acids. Germline CDR1 reads SGHNT; CDR2 reads YENEEA. The V segment lost 1 base and the J segment 2 bases; nucleotides outside the gene matches: 4. CDR3 loop: CASSLGQGRQETQYF. Written as DNA, the CDR3 is TGTGCCAGCAGCTTAGGACAGGGACGACAAGAGACCCAGTACTTC.

This rearrangement joins TRBV7-6 to TRBJ2-2; the match to TRBD1 covers 10 bases. Germline V gene data show CDR1 as SGHVS and CDR2 as FNYEAQ. V was pared by 4 bases and J by 8 bases, with 10 bases of the junction left unmatched. CDR3 length: 16 residues. CDR3 region: CASSSTGGFGSGELFF. In nucleotides, the CDR3 is TGTGCCAGCAGCTCGACAGGGGGCTTCGGAAGTGGGGAGCTGTTTTTT.

The chain uses TRBV6-5 and TRBJ2-5, with D tentatively TRBD2 (6 bases). Per the germline V gene, CDR1 is MNHEY and CDR2 is SVGAGI. V was shortened by 6 bases and J by 1 base, with 6 bases between the two germline ends. The CDR3 spans 12 residues. Here the CDR3 DNA reads TGTGCCAGCAGGCGGGGCCAAGAGACCCAGTACTTC. It translates to CASRRGQETQYF.

This sequence joins TRBV7-2 and TRBJ2-2; 8 nucleotides line up with TRBD2. Germline lookup yields CDR1 SGHTA and CDR2 FQGNSA. This CDR3 comprises 16 residues. Losses at the gene ends were 5 bases for V and 2 bases for J; bases not matched to a gene: 7. This chain's CDR3 is CASSRALAGNTGELFF. The CDR3 coding sequence is TGTGCCAGCAGCCGTGCCCTAGCGGGTAACACCGGGGAGCTGTTTTTT.

This chain connects TRBV29-1 to TRBJ2-2; 7 bases are shared with TRBD2. The V segment lost 5 bases and the J segment 0 bases; nucleotides outside the gene matches: 3. The CDR3 runs 14 residues. Germline assignment: CDR1 SQVTM and CDR2 ANQGSEA. The CDR3 sequence: CSVLLASNTGELFF. Written as DNA, the CDR3 is TGCAGCGTTCTACTAGCGTCGAACACCGGGGAGCTGTTTTTT.

The rearrangement joins TRBV7-2 to TRBJ2-1; TRBD2 matches 11 bases. With V trimmed by 6 bases and J by 6 bases, 4 bases remained unmatched. CDR1 is SGHTA, CDR2 FQGNSA, per germline. The CDR3 extends over 14 amino acids. CDR3 region: CASRISGGGNEQFF. The CDR3 DNA sequence: TGTGCCAGCAGGATTAGCGGGGGGGGCAATGAGCAGTTCTTC.

The V gene is TRBV6-2 or TRBV6-3, the J gene TRBJ2-7; possible D gene TRBD1, 5 bases. Trimming took 7 bases from V and 3 from J, leaving 16 bases between them. The CDR3 has 14 residues. Per germline, CDR1 MNHEY and CDR2 SVGEGT. The CDR3 spells CASTPTGPIYEQYF. The CDR3 coding sequence is TGTGCCAGCACCCCCACAGGCCCGATCTACGAGCAGTACTTC.

Here the CDR3 DNA reads TGTGCCAGCAGCCCAAAAGACTCCCGCACAGATACGCAGTATTTT. Translating gives CASSPKDSRTDTQYF. This chain uses TRBV13 with TRBJ2-3; no definite D call. V lost 5 bases and J 1 base, leaving 13 bases between the germline ends. The CDR3 is 15 residues long. Germline V gene lookup returns CDR1 PRHDT and CDR2 FYEKMQ (reference sequence).